This T cell receptor (beta chain) was documented in a study of blood T cell repertoires in COVID-19. About the research overall: Spain, Italy and the United States supplied samples that represented acute and convalescent COVID-19.

In the study's own analysis: The authors estimated nucleated cell counts from reference gene primer amplification. The protocol was immunoSEQ multiplex PCR, while the TCRdb copy is restricted to in-frame clones and leaves out a portion. That table is the source of V, J and clone size, and D and trimming were worked out from the DNA. This sample has roughly 250,000 clones, with about 80% found just once. This clone has only one observation. This CDR3 comprises 15 residues. V was trimmed by 6 bases and J by 0 bases, leaving 14 bases between them. Germline loops: CDR1 LNHDA, CDR2 SQIVND (reference sequence).

This chain links TRBV19 with TRBJ1-1; the D gene is possibly TRBD1 (6 bases). Sequenced input: peripheral blood. The sequence was collected from a woman of 80 years or more with acute or convalescent COVID-19. The DNA for the CDR3 is TGTGCCAGTAGCGACTGGACAGCTATGAACACTGAAGCTTTCTTT. The encoded protein is CASSDWTAMNTEAFF. The whole variable domain, filled in from reference TRBV19 and TRBJ1-1, reads DGGITQSPKYLFRKEGQNVTLSCEQNLNHDAMYWYRQDPGQGLRLIYYSQIVNDFQKGDIAEGYSVSREKKESFPLTVTSAQKNPTAFYLCASSDWTAMNTEAFFGQGTRLTVV.